These 2 T cell receptor beta chains share one sample of origin, sequenced in a study of identical twins. In TCRdb, the 5' RACE reads were re-called with MiXCR into one record per CDR3 protein. The repertoire holds about 530,000 distinct CDR3 sequences, with around 20% as singletons. The data were also submitted as part of a second study, on yellow fever vaccine responses in identical twins.

Sequencing was done on a sample of CD4+ T cells sorted from blood. These receptors came from a woman aged 18-30 years in good health.

The J gene is TRBJ2-7, the V gene TRBV19; the match to TRBD1 covers 9 bases. The CDR3 runs to 15 residues. From germline, CDR1 is LNHDA and CDR2 SQIVND (reference sequence). With 8 bases clipped from V and 3 bases from J, the junction kept 11 bases outside the gene matches. The CDR3 region is CASQPGQGPGYEQYF. In DNA, the CDR3 is TGTGCCAGTCAACCGGGACAGGGACCCGGCTACGAGCAGTACTTC.

The chain joins TRBV3-1 to TRBJ2-4; D is tentatively TRBD1 or TRBD2 (5 bases each). The CDR3 spans 13 residues. Germline CDR1 reads LGHDT; CDR2 reads YNNKEL (reference sequence). Trimming took off 4 bases at V and 9 bases at J, with 13 bases between the two ends. In nucleotides, the CDR3 is TGTGCCAGCAGCCCCGGGACGACGGGCATTCAGTACTTC. It translates to CASSPGTTGIQYF.